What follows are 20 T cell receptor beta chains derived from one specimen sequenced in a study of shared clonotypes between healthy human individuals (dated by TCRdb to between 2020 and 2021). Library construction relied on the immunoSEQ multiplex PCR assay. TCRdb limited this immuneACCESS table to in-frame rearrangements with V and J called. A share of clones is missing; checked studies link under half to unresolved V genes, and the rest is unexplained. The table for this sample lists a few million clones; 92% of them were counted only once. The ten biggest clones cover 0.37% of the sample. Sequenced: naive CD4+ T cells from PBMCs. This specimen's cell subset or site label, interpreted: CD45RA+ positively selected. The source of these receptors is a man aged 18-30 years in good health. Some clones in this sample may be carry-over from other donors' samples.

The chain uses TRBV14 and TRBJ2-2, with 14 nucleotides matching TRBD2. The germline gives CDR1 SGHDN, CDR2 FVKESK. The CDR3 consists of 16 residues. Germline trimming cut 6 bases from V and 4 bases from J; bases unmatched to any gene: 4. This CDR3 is CASRGTSGRFTGELFF. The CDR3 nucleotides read TGTGCCAGCAGGGGGACTAGCGGGAGATTCACCGGGGAGCTGTTTTTT.

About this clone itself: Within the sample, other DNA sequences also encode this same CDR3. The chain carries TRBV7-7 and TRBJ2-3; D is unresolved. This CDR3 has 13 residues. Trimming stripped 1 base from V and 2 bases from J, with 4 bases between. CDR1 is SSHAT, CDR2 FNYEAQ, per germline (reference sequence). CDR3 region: CASSLDYTDTQYF. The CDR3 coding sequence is TGTGCCAGCAGCTTAGACTACACAGATACGCAGTATTTT.

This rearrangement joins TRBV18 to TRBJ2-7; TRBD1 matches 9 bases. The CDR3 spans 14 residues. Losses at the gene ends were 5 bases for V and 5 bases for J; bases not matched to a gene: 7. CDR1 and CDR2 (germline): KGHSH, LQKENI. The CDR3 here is CASSETGGKDEQYF. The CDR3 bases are TGTGCCAGCTCAGAAACAGGGGGCAAGGACGAGCAGTACTTC.

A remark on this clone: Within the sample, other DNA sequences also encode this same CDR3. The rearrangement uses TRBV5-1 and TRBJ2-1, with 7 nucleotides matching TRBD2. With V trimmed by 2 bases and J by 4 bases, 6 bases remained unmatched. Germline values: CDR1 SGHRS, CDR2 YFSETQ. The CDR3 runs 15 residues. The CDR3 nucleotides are TGCGCCAGCAGCTTTGGCGGGAGTGGGTACAATGAGCAGTTCTTC. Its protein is CASSFGGSGYNEQFF. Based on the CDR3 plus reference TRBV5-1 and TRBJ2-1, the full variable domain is KAGVTQTPRYLIKTRGQQVTLSCSPISGHRSVSWYQQTPGQGLQFLFEYFSETQRNKGNFPGRFSGRQFSNSRSEMNVSTLELGDSALYLCASSFGGSGYNEQFFGPGTRLTVL.

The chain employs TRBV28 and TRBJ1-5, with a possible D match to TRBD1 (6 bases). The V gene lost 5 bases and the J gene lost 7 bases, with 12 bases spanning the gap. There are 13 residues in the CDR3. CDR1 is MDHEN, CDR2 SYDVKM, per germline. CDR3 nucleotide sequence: TGTGCCAGCAGTGTCACAGGGAAACAGCCCCAGCATTTT. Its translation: CASSVTGKQPQHF.

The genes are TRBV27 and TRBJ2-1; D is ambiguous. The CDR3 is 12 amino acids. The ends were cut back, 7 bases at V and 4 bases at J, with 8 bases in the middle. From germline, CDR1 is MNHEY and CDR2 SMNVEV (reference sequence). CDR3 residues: CASNDPYNEQFF. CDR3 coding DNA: TGTGCCAGCAATGACCCTTACAATGAGCAGTTCTTC.

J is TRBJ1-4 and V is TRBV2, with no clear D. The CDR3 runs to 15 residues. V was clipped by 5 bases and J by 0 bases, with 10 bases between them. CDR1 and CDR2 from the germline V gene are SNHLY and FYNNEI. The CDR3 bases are TGTGCCAGCAGTTCTACCCCTGCAACTAATGAAAAACTGTTTTTT. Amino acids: CASSSTPATNEKLFF.

The CDR3 here is CASSQDRAGGGEKLFF. The CDR3 DNA is TGTGCCAGCAGCCAAGATCGGGCAGGGGGAGGTGAAAAACTGTTTTTT. The J gene is TRBJ1-4, the V gene TRBV4-2; 7 nucleotides align to TRBD1. Per the germline V gene, CDR1 is LGHNA and CDR2 is YNFKEQ. Trimming cost V 0 bases and J 7 bases; bases outside gene matches: 8. CDR3 size: 16 residues.

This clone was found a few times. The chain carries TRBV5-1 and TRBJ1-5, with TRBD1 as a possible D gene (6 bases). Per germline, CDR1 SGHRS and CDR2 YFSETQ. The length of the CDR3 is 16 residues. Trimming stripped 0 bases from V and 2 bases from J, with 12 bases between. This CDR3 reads CASSLEGVSGNQPQHF. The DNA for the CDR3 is TGCGCCAGCAGCTTGGAGGGGGTGAGTGGCAATCAGCCCCAGCATTTT.

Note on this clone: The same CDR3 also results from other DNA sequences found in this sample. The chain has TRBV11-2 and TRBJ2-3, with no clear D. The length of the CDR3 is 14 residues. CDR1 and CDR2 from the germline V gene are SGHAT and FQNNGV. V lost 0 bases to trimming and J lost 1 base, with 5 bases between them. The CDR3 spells CASSLDRGTDTQYF. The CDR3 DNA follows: TGTGCCAGCAGCTTAGATCGAGGCACAGATACGCAGTATTTT.

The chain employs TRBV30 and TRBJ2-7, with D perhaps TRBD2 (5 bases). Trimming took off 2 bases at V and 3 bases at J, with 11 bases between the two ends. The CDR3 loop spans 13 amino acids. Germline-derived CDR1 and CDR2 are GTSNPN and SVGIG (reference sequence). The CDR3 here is CAWSFIRDYEQYF. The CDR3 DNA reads TGTGCCTGGAGTTTCATTCGGGACTACGAGCAGTACTTC.

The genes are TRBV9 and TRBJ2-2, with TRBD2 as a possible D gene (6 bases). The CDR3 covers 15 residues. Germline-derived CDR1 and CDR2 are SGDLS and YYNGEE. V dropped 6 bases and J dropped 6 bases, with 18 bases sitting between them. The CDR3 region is CASNIGASVPGELFF. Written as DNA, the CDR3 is TGTGCCAGCAACATTGGGGCTAGCGTCCCCGGGGAGCTGTTTTTT. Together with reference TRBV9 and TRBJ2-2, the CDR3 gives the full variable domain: DSGVTQTPKHLITATGQRVTLRCSPRSGDLSVYWYQQSLDQGLQFLIQYYNGEERAKGNILERFSAQQFPDLHSELNLSSLELGDSALYFCASNIGASVPGELFFGEGSRLTVL.

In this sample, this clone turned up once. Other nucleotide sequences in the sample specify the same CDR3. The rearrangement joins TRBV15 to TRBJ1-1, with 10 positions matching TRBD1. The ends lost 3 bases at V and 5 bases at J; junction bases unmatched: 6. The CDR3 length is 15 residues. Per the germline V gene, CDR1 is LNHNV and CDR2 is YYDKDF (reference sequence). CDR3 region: CATSRPGQGNTEAFF. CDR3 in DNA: TGTGCCACCAGCAGGCCGGGACAGGGGAATACTGAAGCTTTCTTT.

The DNA for the CDR3 is TGTGCCAGTAGTCCACCAACAGCAACTAATGAAAAACTGTTTTTT. Translating gives CASSPPTATNEKLFF. The chain is built from TRBV19 and TRBJ1-4; D is unclear. Trimming shortened V by 5 bases and J by 0 bases, and 10 bases separated the two germline ends. Germline V gene lookup returns CDR1 LNHDA and CDR2 SQIVND (reference sequence). The CDR3 runs to 15 residues.

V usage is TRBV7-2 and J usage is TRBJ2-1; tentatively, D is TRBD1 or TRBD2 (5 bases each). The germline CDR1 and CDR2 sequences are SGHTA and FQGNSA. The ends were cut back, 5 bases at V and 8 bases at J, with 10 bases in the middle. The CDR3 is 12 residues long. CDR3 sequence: CASSRLGDEQFF. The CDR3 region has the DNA TGTGCCAGCAGCCGTCTGGGGGATGAGCAGTTCTTC.

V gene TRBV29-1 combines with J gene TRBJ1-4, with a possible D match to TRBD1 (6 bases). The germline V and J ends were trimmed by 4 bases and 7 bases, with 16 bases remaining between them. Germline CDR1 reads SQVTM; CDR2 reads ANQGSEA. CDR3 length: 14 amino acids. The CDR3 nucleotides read TGCAGCGTTGGGGGGCCGGGATTGCCTGAAAAACTGTTTTTT. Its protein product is CSVGGPGLPEKLFF.

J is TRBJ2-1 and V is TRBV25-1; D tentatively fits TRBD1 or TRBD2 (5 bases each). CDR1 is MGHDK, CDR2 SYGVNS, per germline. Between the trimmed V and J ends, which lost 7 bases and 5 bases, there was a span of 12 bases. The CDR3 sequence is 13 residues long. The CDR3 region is CASTGAPHNEQFF. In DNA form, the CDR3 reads TGTGCCAGCACCGGGGCCCCCCACAATGAGCAGTTCTTC.

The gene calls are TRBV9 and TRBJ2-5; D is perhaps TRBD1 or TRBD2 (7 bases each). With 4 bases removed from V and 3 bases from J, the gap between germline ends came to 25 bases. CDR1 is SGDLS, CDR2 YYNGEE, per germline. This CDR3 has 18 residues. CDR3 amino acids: CASSLRRRGGRCEETQYF. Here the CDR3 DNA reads TGTGCCAGCAGCCTCCGGCGCAGGGGGGGTAGGTGCGAAGAGACCCAGTACTTC.

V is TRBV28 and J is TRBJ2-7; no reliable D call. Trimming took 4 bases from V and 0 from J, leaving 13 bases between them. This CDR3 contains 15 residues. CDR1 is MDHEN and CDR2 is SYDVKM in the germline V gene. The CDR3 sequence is CASSSPPANSYEQYF. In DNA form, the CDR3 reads TGTGCCAGCAGTTCACCACCGGCGAACTCCTACGAGCAGTACTTC.

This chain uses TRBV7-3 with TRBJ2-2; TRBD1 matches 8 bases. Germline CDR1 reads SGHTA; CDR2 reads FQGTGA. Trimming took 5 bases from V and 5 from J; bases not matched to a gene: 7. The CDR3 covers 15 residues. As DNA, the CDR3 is TGTGCCAGCAGCCCCAGGGGGCGCCGGACCGGGGAGCTGTTTTTT. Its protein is CASSPRGRRTGELFF.